Below, 3 T cell receptor beta chains from the same sample are listed, as sequenced in a study of CD8 T cells in Susac syndrome (dated by TCRdb to between 2019 and 2020). Library generation was performed with the immunoSEQ multiplex PCR assay. RNA was extracted using the RNeasy kit, and about 0.5 to 1 ug of the RNA was reverse transcribed with random hexamers. TCRdb handled the public reads itself, with Q25 trimming in fastp and clone calling in MiXCR, and kept productive beta chains. Entries that share a CDR3 protein sequence are merged under the most common genes and DNA. This sample has more than 100,000 distinct CDR3 sequences in its table, and about 94% of those were observed once. The ten largest clones take up less than 0.3% of the sample. The material sequenced was CD8+ T cells from PBMCs. The receptors originated from a human donor with Susac syndrome.

Details on this clonotype: The CDR3 does not close with the conserved phenylalanine or tryptophan, likely indicating a read error. The rearrangement links TRBV20-1 to TRBJ1-1; D uncertain. V was shortened by 1 base and J by 5 bases, with 14 bases between the two germline ends. Germline CDR1 DFQATT, CDR2 SNEGSKA (reference sequence). The CDR3 consists of 14 residues. CDR3 DNA: TGCAGTGCTAGAGCCGAGTTTACTGGGACTGAAGCTTTCCTT. It translates to CSARAEFTGTEAFL.

J is TRBJ2-7 and V is TRBV30, with 8 bases that match TRBD1. This CDR3 spans 13 amino acids. J was trimmed by 11 bases and V by 2 bases; bases with no gene match: 11. Germline V gives CDR1 GTSNPN, CDR2 SVGIG (reference sequence). The CDR3 is CAWSPPRTGNEYF. The DNA of the CDR3 is TGTGCCTGGAGTCCTCCCCGGACAGGGAACGAGTACTTC.

The chain joins TRBV2 to TRBJ2-7, with D perhaps matching TRBD1 (6 bases). V lost 8 bases, J lost 3 bases, and 14 bases lay in between. The length of the CDR3 is 13 residues. The germline V gene encodes CDR1 SNHLY and CDR2 FYNNEI. This CDR3 is CASSRDIFYEQYF. CDR3 bases: TGTGCCAGCTCCCGGGACATTTTCTACGAGCAGTACTTC.